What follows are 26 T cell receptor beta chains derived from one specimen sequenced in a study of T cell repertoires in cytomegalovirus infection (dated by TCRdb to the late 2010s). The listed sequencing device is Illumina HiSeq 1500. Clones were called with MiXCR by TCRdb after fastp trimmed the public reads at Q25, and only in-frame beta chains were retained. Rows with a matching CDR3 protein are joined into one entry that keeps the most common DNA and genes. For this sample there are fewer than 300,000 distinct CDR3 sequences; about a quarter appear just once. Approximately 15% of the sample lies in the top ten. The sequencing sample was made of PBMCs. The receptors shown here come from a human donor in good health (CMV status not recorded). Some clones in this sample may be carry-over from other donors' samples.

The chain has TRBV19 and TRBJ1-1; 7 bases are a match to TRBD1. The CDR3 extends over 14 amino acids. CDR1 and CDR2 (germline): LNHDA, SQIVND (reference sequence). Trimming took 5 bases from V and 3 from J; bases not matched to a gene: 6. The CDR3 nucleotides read TGTGCCAGTAGTCTCAGGGGGTCGGACACTGAAGCTTTCTTT. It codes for CASSLRGSDTEAFF. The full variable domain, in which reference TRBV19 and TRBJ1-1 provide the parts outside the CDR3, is DGGITQSPKYLFRKEGQNVTLSCEQNLNHDAMYWYRQDPGQGLRLIYYSQIVNDFQKGDIAEGYSVSREKKESFPLTVTSAQKNPTAFYLCASSLRGSDTEAFFGQGTRLTVV.

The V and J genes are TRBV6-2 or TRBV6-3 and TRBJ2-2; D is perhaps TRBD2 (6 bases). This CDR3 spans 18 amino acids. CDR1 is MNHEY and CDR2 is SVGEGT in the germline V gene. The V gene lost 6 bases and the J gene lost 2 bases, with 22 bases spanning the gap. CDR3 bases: TGTGCCAGCAGCCGTGACCTAGCGCTCGTCATAAACACCGGGGAGCTGTTTTTT. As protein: CASSRDLALVINTGELFF.

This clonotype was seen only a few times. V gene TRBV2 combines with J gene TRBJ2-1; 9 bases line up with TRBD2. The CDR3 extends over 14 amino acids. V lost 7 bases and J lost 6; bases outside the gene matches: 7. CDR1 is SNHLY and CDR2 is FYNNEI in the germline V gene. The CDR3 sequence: CASMLLAGFNEQFF. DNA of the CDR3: TGTGCCAGCATGCTTCTAGCGGGGTTCAATGAGCAGTTCTTC.

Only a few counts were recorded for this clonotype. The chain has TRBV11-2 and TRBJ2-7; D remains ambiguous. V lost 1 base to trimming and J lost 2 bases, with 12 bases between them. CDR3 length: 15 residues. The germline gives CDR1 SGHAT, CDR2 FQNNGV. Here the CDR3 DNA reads TGTGCCAGCAGCTTAGTGGGCGGCCCGACCTACGAGCAGTACTTC. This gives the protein CASSLVGGPTYEQYF.

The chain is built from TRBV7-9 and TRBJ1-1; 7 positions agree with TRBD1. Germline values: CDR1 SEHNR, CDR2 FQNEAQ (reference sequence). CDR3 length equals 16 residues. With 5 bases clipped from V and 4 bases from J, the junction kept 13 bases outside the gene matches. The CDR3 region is CASSRRDSLTGTEAFF. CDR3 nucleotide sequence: TGTGCCAGCAGCCGCCGGGACAGCCTAACTGGCACTGAAGCTTTCTTT.

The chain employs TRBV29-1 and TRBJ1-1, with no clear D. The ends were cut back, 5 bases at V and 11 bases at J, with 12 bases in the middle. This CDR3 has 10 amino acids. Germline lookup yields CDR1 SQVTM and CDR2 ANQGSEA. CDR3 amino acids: CSVSFGFAFF. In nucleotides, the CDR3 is TGCAGCGTTAGTTTCGGGTTTGCTTTCTTT.

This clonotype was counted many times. In nucleotides, the CDR3 is TGTGCCAGCAGCTTAGACAGGGCGGACAATTCACCCCTCCACTTT. It encodes CASSLDRADNSPLHF. V and J are TRBV7-2 and TRBJ1-6; possibly TRBD1 for D (6 bases). Germline values: CDR1 SGHTA, CDR2 FQGNSA. CDR3 length: 15 residues. V dropped 1 base and J dropped 7 bases, with 11 bases sitting between them. The entire variable domain, with the rest obtained from reference TRBV7-2 and TRBJ1-6, is as follows: GAGVSQSPSNKVTEKGKDVELRCDPISGHTALYWYRQSLGQGLEFLIYFQGNSAPDKSGLPSDRFSAERTGGSVSTLTIQRTQQEDSAVYLCASSLDRADNSPLHFGNGTRLTVT.

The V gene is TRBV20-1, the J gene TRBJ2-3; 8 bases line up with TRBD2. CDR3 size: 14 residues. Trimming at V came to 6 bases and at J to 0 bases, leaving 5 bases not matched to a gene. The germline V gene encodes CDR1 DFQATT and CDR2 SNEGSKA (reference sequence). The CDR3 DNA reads TGCAGTGCCACGGGGGGGACTAGCACAGATACGCAGTATTTT. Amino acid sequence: CSATGGTSTDTQYF.

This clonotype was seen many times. This chain's CDR3 is CASSFTQGAYTEAFF. The CDR3 bases are TGTGCCAGCAGCTTTACGCAGGGGGCGTACACTGAAGCTTTCTTT. The rearrangement uses TRBV7-3 and TRBJ1-1, with 8 bases matching TRBD1. The length of the CDR3 is 15 residues. Germline values: CDR1 SGHTA, CDR2 FQGTGA. The J segment lost 3 bases and the V segment lost 3 bases, leaving 6 bases of the junction unmatched.

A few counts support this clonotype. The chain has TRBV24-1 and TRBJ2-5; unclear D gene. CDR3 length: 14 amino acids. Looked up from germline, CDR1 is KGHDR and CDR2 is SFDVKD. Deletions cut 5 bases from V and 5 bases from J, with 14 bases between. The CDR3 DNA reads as TGTGCCACCAGTGTCGGACCCTCCGCCGAGACCCAGTACTTC. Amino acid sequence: CATSVGPSAETQYF.

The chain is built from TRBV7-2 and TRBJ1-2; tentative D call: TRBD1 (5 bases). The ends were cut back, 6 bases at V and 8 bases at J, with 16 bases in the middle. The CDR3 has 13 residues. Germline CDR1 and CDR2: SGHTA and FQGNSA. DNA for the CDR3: TGTGCCAGCAGAATGGGGGGGGAAGGCGGCTACACCTTC. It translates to CASRMGGEGGYTF.

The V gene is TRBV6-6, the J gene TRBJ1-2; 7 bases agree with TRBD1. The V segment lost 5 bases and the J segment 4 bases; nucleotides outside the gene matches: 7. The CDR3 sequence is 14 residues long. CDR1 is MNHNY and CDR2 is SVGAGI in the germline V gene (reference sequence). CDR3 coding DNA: TGTGCCAGCAGTGGAAACAGGGGCGGCTATGGCTACACCTTC. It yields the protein CASSGNRGGYGYTF.

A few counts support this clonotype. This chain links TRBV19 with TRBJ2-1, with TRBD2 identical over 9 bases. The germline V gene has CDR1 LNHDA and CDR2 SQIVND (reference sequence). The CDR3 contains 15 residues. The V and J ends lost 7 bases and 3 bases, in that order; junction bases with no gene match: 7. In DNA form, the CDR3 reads TGTGCCAGTAAAATAGCGGGAGCAATCTACAATGAGCAGTTCTTC. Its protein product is CASKIAGAIYNEQFF.

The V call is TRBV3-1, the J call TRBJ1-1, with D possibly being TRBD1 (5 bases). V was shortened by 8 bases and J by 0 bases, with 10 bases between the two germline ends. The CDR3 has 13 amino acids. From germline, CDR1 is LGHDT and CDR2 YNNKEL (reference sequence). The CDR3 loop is CASRGVMNTEAFF. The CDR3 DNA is TGTGCCAGCCGGGGGGTAATGAACACTGAAGCTTTCTTT.

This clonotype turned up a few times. DNA for the CDR3: TGTGCCAGCAGTCTTGGGGAAGCTTTCTTT. This codes for CASSLGEAFF. The V call is TRBV6-1, the J call TRBJ1-1; D is ambiguous. Germline loops: CDR1 MNHNS, CDR2 SASEGT. The V gene lost 5 bases and the J gene lost 8 bases, with 6 bases spanning the gap. The length of the CDR3 is 10 residues.

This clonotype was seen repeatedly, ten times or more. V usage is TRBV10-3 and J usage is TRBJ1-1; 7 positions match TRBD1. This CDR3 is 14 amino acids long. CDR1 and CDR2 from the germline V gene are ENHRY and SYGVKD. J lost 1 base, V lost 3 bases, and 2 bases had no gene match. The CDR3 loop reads CAISDGTENTEAFF. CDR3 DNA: TGTGCCATCAGTGACGGGACAGAGAACACTGAAGCTTTCTTT.

Here the CDR3 reads CASSLRLAIFGDEQFF. CDR3 sequence (DNA): TGTGCCAGCAGCTTGAGGCTAGCGATATTCGGGGATGAGCAGTTCTTC. The chain links TRBV5-6 to TRBJ2-1, with D tentatively TRBD2 (6 bases). The V gene lost 1 base and the J gene lost 8 bases, with 19 bases spanning the gap. This CDR3 is built from 16 residues. Germline CDR1 SGHDT, CDR2 YYEEEE.

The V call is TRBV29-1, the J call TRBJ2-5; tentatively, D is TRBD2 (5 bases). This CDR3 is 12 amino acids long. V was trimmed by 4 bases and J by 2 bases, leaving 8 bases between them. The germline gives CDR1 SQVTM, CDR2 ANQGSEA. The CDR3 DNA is TGCAGCGTTGGAGGGAATCAAGAGACCCAGTACTTC. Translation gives CSVGGNQETQYF.

CDR3 DNA sequence: TGTGCCAGTAGCGAGCCTAGCGGGAGGTCCTACAATGAGCAGTTCTTC. Its translation is CASSEPSGRSYNEQFF. The chain carries TRBV19 and TRBJ2-1; 11 bases map to TRBD2. The CDR3 has 16 amino acids. Germline CDR1 LNHDA, CDR2 SQIVND (reference sequence). J was trimmed by 1 base and V by 6 bases; bases with no gene match: 5. The entire variable domain, with the rest obtained from reference TRBV19 and TRBJ2-1, is as follows: DGGITQSPKYLFRKEGQNVTLSCEQNLNHDAMYWYRQDPGQGLRLIYYSQIVNDFQKGDIAEGYSVSREKKESFPLTVTSAQKNPTAFYLCASSEPSGRSYNEQFFGPGTRLTVL.

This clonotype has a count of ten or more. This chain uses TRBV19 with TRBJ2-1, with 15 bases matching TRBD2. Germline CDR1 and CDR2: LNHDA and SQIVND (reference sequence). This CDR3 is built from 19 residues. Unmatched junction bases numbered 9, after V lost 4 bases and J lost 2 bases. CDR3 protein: CASSTLWTSGRETYNEQFF. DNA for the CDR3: TGTGCCAGTAGTACCCTCTGGACTAGCGGGAGGGAGACCTACAATGAGCAGTTCTTC. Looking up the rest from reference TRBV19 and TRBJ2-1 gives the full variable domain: DGGITQSPKYLFRKEGQNVTLSCEQNLNHDAMYWYRQDPGQGLRLIYYSQIVNDFQKGDIAEGYSVSREKKESFPLTVTSAQKNPTAFYLCASSTLWTSGRETYNEQFFGPGTRLTVL.

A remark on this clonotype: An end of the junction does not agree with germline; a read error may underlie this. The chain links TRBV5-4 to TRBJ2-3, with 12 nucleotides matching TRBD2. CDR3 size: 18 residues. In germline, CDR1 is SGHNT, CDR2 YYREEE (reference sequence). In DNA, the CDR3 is TGTGCTAGCAGCGCGCGACTAGCGGGGGTGAAAGGAACAGATACGCAGTGTTTT. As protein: CASSARLAGVKGTDTQCF.

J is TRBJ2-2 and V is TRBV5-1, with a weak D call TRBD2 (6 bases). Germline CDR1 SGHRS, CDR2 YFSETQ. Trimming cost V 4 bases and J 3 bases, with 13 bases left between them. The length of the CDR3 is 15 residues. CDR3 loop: CASSTLGGDTGELFF. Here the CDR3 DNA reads TGCGCCAGCAGCACCCTGGGAGGTGACACCGGGGAGCTGTTTTTT.

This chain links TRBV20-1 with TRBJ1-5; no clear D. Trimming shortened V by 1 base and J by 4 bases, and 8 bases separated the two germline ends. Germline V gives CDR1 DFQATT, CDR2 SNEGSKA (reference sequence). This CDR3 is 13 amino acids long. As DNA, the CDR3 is TGCAGTGCTAGAGGGGTTGGAAATCAGCCCCAGCATTTT. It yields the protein CSARGVGNQPQHF.

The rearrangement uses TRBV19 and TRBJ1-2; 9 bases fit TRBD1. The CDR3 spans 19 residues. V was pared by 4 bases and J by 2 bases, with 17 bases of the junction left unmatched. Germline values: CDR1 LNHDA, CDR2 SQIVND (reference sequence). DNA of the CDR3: TGTGCCAGTAGTACCCCCGGACAGGGGACTCCCAAGACCAACTATGGCTACACCTTC. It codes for CASSTPGQGTPKTNYGYTF.

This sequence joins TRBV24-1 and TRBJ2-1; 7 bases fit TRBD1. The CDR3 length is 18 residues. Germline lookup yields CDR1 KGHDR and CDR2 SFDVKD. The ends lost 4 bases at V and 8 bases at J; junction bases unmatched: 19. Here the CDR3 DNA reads TGTGCCACCAGTGACCGGACCCCCCACAGGGGTCAAAGGGATGAGCAGTTCTTC. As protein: CATSDRTPHRGQRDEQFF.

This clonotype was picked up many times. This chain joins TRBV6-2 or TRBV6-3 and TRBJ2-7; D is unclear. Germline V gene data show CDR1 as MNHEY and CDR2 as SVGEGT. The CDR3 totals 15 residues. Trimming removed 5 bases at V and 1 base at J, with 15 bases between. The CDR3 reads CASSLQGFPSYEQYF. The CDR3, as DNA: TGTGCCAGCAGTCTTCAAGGGTTTCCATCCTACGAGCAGTACTTC.